One and the same sample provided the 13 T cell receptor beta chains below, sequenced in a study of cytomegalovirus exposure and HLA in healthy donors. The PCR used 60 Vbeta and 13 Jbeta primers. TCRdb's copy holds only in-frame clones and misses some; the assay was immunoSEQ multiplex PCR. The sample contains 180,000 or so clones, roughly 79% of which appear only once. Specimen: PBMCs. The origin of the receptors is a woman aged 25 to 39 in good health and CMV-seropositive.

The CDR3 coding sequence is TGCGCCAGCAGCCAAGATCAGGCAGGCCGGGGATCCTATGGCTACACCTTC. Amino acids: CASSQDQAGRGSYGYTF. This chain connects TRBV4-3 to TRBJ1-2; unclear D gene. V lost 0 bases and J 4 bases, leaving 18 bases between the germline ends. The CDR3 consists of 17 residues. The germline gives CDR1 LGHNA, CDR2 YSLEER.

The chain employs TRBV10-1 and TRBJ1-1; unclear D gene. Germline CDR1 is WNHNN and CDR2 is SYGVQD (reference sequence). V gave up 3 bases and J gave up 1 base, with 6 bases separating them. The CDR3 spans 13 residues. The CDR3 sequence is CASSEQQNTEAFF. The CDR3 DNA follows: TGCGCCAGCAGTGAACAACAGAACACTGAAGCTTTCTTT.

The rearrangement links TRBV5-6 to TRBJ2-5, with 7 bases that match TRBD1. Germline V gene lookup returns CDR1 SGHDT and CDR2 YYEEEE. The V gene end was trimmed by 4 bases and the J gene end by 4 bases; junction bases not matched to a gene: 4. This CDR3 spans 13 amino acids. The CDR3 reads CASSTGQRETQYF. The DNA for the CDR3 is TGTGCCAGCAGCACGGGACAGCGAGAGACCCAGTACTTC.

V gene TRBV19 combines with J gene TRBJ2-2; TRBD2 aligns across 7 bases. V was pared by 3 bases and J by 0 bases, with 4 bases of the junction left unmatched. Germline CDR1 and CDR2: LNHDA and SQIVND (reference sequence). The CDR3 spans 16 residues. CDR3 bases: TGTGCCAGTAGTATGGGCGCGGGAGCGAACACCGGGGAGCTGTTTTTT. Protein sequence: CASSMGAGANTGELFF.

This chain links TRBV29-1 with TRBJ2-7; D perhaps matches TRBD2 (5 bases). Germline V gene sequence: CDR1 SQVTM, CDR2 ANQGSEA. The CDR3 has 14 residues. Trimming cost V 4 bases and J 2 bases, with 15 bases left between them. The CDR3 sequence is CSVVPADGTYEQYF. As DNA, the CDR3 is TGCAGCGTTGTTCCCGCCGACGGGACCTACGAGCAGTACTTC.

In this sample, this clone turned up many times. This chain links TRBV9 with TRBJ1-4, with no clear D. Germline CDR1 is SGDLS and CDR2 is YYNGEE. The CDR3 spans 13 residues. Trimming stripped 4 bases from V and 0 bases from J, with 4 bases between. CDR3 residues: CASSRATNEKLFF. CDR3 nucleotides: TGTGCCAGCAGCCGTGCAACTAATGAAAAACTGTTTTTT.

V usage is TRBV5-1 and J usage is TRBJ2-1, with 7 bases matching TRBD2. V shed 5 bases and J 5 bases; nucleotides not matched to a gene: 10. The CDR3 runs 15 residues. The germline V gene encodes CDR1 SGHRS and CDR2 YFSETQ. CDR3 sequence reads: CASRRTGEGNNEQFF. The DNA of the CDR3 is TGCGCCAGCAGGCGGACCGGGGAGGGGAACAATGAGCAGTTCTTC.

The J gene is TRBJ2-5, the V gene TRBV27; D is unclear. The V gene's germline CDR1 is MNHEY and CDR2 SMNVEV (reference sequence). CDR3 length equals 13 residues. The V end lost 2 bases, the J end lost 5 bases, and 9 bases lay between the germline ends. CDR3: CASSLRVWETQYF. As DNA, the CDR3 is TGTGCCAGCAGTTTACGGGTCTGGGAGACCCAGTACTTC.

The chain employs TRBV7-2 and TRBJ2-5; D perhaps matches TRBD1 (6 bases). V lost 1 base and J 5 bases, leaving 14 bases between the germline ends. CDR3 size: 15 residues. Germline CDR1 and CDR2: SGHTA and FQGNSA. The CDR3 spells CASSLDTGSWETQYF. The CDR3 nucleotides are TGTGCCAGCAGCTTAGATACAGGGTCTTGGGAGACCCAGTACTTC.

V usage is TRBV25-1 and J usage is TRBJ2-7; weak D call: TRBD1 (6 bases). The CDR3 runs 15 residues. Trimming left V 3 bases short and J 1 base short, with 13 bases between. Per the germline V gene, CDR1 is MGHDK and CDR2 is SYGVNS. CDR3 DNA sequence: TGTGCCAGCAGTGAGGGTTTAGGGACATCCTACGAGCAGTACTTC. This encodes CASSEGLGTSYEQYF.

V and J are TRBV27 and TRBJ1-5, with D possibly TRBD1 on 6 matching bases. The CDR3 has 14 residues. Germline V gene data show CDR1 as MNHEY and CDR2 as SMNVEV (reference sequence). V gave up 2 bases and J gave up 5 bases, with 10 bases separating them. CDR3 nucleotide sequence: TGTGCCAGCAGTTTACTGGGGGCCGATCAGCCCCAGCATTTT. Translated, it gives CASSLLGADQPQHF.

CDR3 amino acids: CASSLRERGGAFF. The CDR3 DNA is TGCGCCAGCAGCTTAAGGGAAAGGGGGGGGGCTTTCTTT. The chain is built from TRBV5-1 and TRBJ1-1; D is perhaps TRBD1 (6 bases). There are 13 residues in the CDR3. Trimming took 2 bases from V and 11 from J, leaving 16 bases between them. Germline assignment: CDR1 SGHRS and CDR2 YFSETQ.

This clone has a handful of counts. The V call is TRBV10-3, the J call TRBJ1-2; D is uncertain. Germline loops: CDR1 ENHRY, CDR2 SYGVKD. V lost 3 bases, J lost 4 bases, and 9 bases lay in between. The CDR3 totals 13 residues. CDR3 amino acids: CAISEDTVYGYTF. The CDR3 coding sequence is TGTGCCATCAGTGAAGACACGGTCTATGGCTACACCTTC.